A single sample gave rise to the 19 T cell receptor beta chains below, sequenced in a study of cytomegalovirus exposure and HLA in healthy donors. The study ran its PCR with 60 Vbeta and 13 Jbeta primers. This table comes from immunoSEQ multiplex PCR, and its TCRdb copy is limited to in-frame clones, with some not included. This sample has more than 150,000 clones, with 82% found just once. Sequencing input: PBMCs. The receptors here all came from a man aged 40-50 years in good health and CMV-seronegative.

The chain uses TRBV6-5 and TRBJ1-6; D is unclear. Germline V gives CDR1 MNHEY, CDR2 SVGAGI. V gave up 6 bases and J gave up 16 bases, with 22 bases separating them. CDR3 size: 14 residues. The CDR3 loop reads CASRDSTRGGRLHF. CDR3 nucleotide sequence: TGTGCCAGCAGGGACTCTACCCGTGGAGGGCGGCTCCACTTT.

V and J are TRBV10-3 and TRBJ1-5; D unclear. Per germline, CDR1 ENHRY and CDR2 SYGVKD. The length of the CDR3 is 15 residues. In nucleotides, the CDR3 is TGTGCAATCGGGTGGAGTTCGTCGAGCAATCAGCCCCAGCATTTT. Translating it yields CAIGWSSSSNQPQHF.

The CDR3 protein is CASSGSRQRNTEAFF. For the CDR3, the DNA is TGTGCCAGCAGCGGGAGTAGACAGAGGAACACTGAAGCTTTCTTT. The chain combines TRBV25-1 with TRBJ1-1, with a weak D call TRBD1 (5 bases). V was pared by 6 bases and J by 1 base, with 15 bases between. This CDR3 is 15 amino acids long. Germline lookup yields CDR1 MGHDK and CDR2 SYGVNS.

The chain couples TRBV9 to TRBJ2-1; 8 bases match TRBD2. This CDR3 comprises 15 residues. Per germline, CDR1 SGDLS and CDR2 YYNGEE. J was trimmed by 0 bases and V by 4 bases; bases with no gene match: 3. The chain's CDR3 is CASSPSGGSYNEQFF. In nucleotides, the CDR3 is TGTGCCAGCAGCCCAAGCGGGGGCTCCTACAATGAGCAGTTCTTC.

This clone turned up a few times. V gene TRBV9 combines with J gene TRBJ2-1; TRBD2 is a possible D gene (6 bases). The CDR3 consists of 12 residues. V was pared by 5 bases and J by 10 bases, with 13 bases between. Germline V gene lookup returns CDR1 SGDLS and CDR2 YYNGEE. CDR3 protein: CASRPTRDEQFF. The CDR3 nucleotides read TGTGCCAGCAGGCCGACTAGGGACGAGCAGTTCTTC.

V and J are TRBV7-3 and TRBJ1-1; TRBD1 matches 12 bases. CDR3 length: 15 residues. V lost 3 bases, J lost 7 bases, and 6 bases stayed unmatched. CDR1 is SGHTA, CDR2 FQGTGA, per germline. The CDR3: CASSLGTGGVGEAFF. CDR3 coding DNA: TGTGCCAGCAGCTTGGGGACAGGGGGCGTGGGTGAAGCTTTCTTT.

This clone was seen just once. Sequence at one end of the junction differs from germline and may be a read error. The J gene is TRBJ2-7, the V gene TRBV4-2, with 7 bases fitting TRBD2. The CDR3 has 16 residues. The germline CDR1 and CDR2 sequences are LGHNA and YNFKEQ. CDR3 coding DNA: TGTGCCAGCAGACAAGAGCAAGGGCTAGCGGCCTACGAGCAGTACTTC. This gives the protein CASRQEQGLAAYEQYF.

This rearrangement joins TRBV28 to TRBJ1-5, with unresolved D. V dropped 3 bases and J dropped 3 bases, with 12 bases sitting between them. Germline loops: CDR1 MDHEN, CDR2 SYDVKM. The CDR3 length is 15 residues. DNA for the CDR3: TGTGCCAGCAGTTTTCTGGGAGGAGTCAATCAGCCCCAGCATTTT. This codes for CASSFLGGVNQPQHF.

V gene TRBV20-1 combines with J gene TRBJ2-1; D perhaps matches TRBD2 (5 bases). The germline V gene encodes CDR1 DFQATT and CDR2 SNEGSKA (reference sequence). The ends were cut back, 3 bases at V and 9 bases at J, with 9 bases in the middle. This CDR3 is 11 amino acids long. The chain's CDR3 is CSARFSGEQFF. CDR3 bases: TGCAGTGCTAGGTTCAGCGGTGAGCAGTTCTTC.

The V call is TRBV5-1, the J call TRBJ2-7; no clear D gene. Trimming left V 0 bases short and J 2 bases short, with 12 bases between. The CDR3 totals 15 residues. The germline CDR1 and CDR2 sequences are SGHRS and YFSETQ. The CDR3 DNA sequence: TGCGCCAGCAGCTTGGGGGCAGGCTCTACCTACGAGCAGTACTTC. Its protein product is CASSLGAGSTYEQYF.

The chain employs TRBV20-1 and TRBJ2-5; D ambiguous. The CDR3 totals 11 residues. The V gene's germline CDR1 is DFQATT and CDR2 SNEGSKA (reference sequence). Between the trimmed V and J ends, which lost 0 bases and 10 bases, there was a span of 9 bases. The CDR3: CSAREMGNQYF. As DNA, the CDR3 is TGCAGTGCTAGAGAGATGGGCAACCAGTACTTC.

This chain connects TRBV15 to TRBJ2-1; 10 bases line up with TRBD2. The V segment lost 5 bases and the J segment 11 bases; nucleotides outside the gene matches: 12. Germline CDR1 reads LNHNV; CDR2 reads YYDKDF (reference sequence). This CDR3 contains 15 residues. As DNA, the CDR3 is TGTGCCACCAGCCGGGCTAGCGGGAGAGTCCATAAGCAGTTCTTC. This encodes CATSRASGRVHKQFF.

The rearrangement joins TRBV11-1 to TRBJ2-3; 7 bases agree with TRBD1. The CDR3 totals 16 residues. The trim removed 2 bases at V and 0 bases at J, leaving 5 bases unmatched. Germline values: CDR1 SGHAT, CDR2 FQDESV (reference sequence). CDR3 loop: CASSLLNRGSTDTQYF. The CDR3 DNA is TGTGCCAGCAGCTTATTAAACAGGGGCAGCACAGATACGCAGTATTTT.

This clone came up a few times. This chain connects TRBV6-1 to TRBJ2-2; D possibly corresponds to TRBD2 (5 bases). V lost 3 bases to trimming and J lost 1 base, with 12 bases between them. CDR3 length: 16 amino acids. Germline V gene data show CDR1 as MNHNS and CDR2 as SASEGT. This CDR3 is CASSEFTGRNTGELFF. In DNA, the CDR3 is TGTGCCAGCAGTGAGTTCACGGGAAGGAACACCGGGGAGCTGTTTTTT.

This sequence joins TRBV29-1 and TRBJ1-1, with a tentative D call TRBD1 (6 bases). V lost 4 bases, J lost 11 bases, and 14 bases lay in between. CDR1 is SQVTM and CDR2 is ANQGSEA in the germline V gene. CDR3 size: 11 residues. The CDR3 DNA sequence: TGCAGCGTTGTCAGACCAGGGGCCGCTTTCTTT. It translates to CSVVRPGAAFF.

This chain joins TRBV18 and TRBJ2-2, with 11 nucleotides matching TRBD2. J was trimmed by 2 bases and V by 3 bases; bases with no gene match: 11. The CDR3 is 19 amino acids. Germline V gives CDR1 KGHSH, CDR2 LQKENI. The DNA for the CDR3 is TGTGCCAGCTCACCGCCGGGACTAGCGGCCGCGGGAAACACCGGGGAGCTGTTTTTT. As protein: CASSPPGLAAAGNTGELFF.

This chain links TRBV28 with TRBJ2-7, with 9 bases lining up with TRBD1. Trimming at V came to 3 bases and at J to 5 bases, leaving 5 bases not matched to a gene. Germline values: CDR1 MDHEN, CDR2 SYDVKM. This CDR3 is built from 14 residues. CDR3 DNA: TGTGCCAGCAGTTTTGGGACAGGGCACCACGAGCAGTACTTC. Amino acid sequence: CASSFGTGHHEQYF.

The V gene is TRBV4-2, the J gene TRBJ2-6; D possibly corresponds to TRBD1 (6 bases). Germline values: CDR1 LGHNA, CDR2 YNFKEQ. Trimming left V 4 bases short and J 0 bases short, with 13 bases between. The CDR3 runs 17 residues. In DNA, the CDR3 is TGTGCCAGCAGCCTAAAAACAGGGTTCTCTGGGGCCAACGTCCTGACTTTC. Its protein product is CASSLKTGFSGANVLTF.

This clone occurred once. The gene calls are TRBV2 and TRBJ1-5, with 7 bases aligning to TRBD1. CDR3 length: 15 residues. CDR1 and CDR2 from the germline V gene are SNHLY and FYNNEI. With V trimmed by 2 bases and J by 4 bases, 5 bases remained unmatched. Here the CDR3 DNA reads TGTGCCAGCAGTGAACAAACAGGGGAAAATCAGCCCCAGCATTTT. Translated: CASSEQTGENQPQHF.